The sequence of this T cell receptor (beta chain) was determined in a study of memory CD4+ T cells and cytomegalovirus serostatus. Study-wide results and caveats: A US-trained random forest predicted CMV serostatus with median AUC around 0.9.

This clone was counted a few times. Antigen unknown. The table came from immunoSEQ multiplex PCR; TCRdb's copy has only in-frame clones and leaves some out. Among approximately 63,000 clones listed, 80% were seen once. Single viable CD3+CD4+CD8-CD45RO+ cells were sorted as the memory CD4+ T cells. V lost 1 base and J lost 4, with 12 bases in between. CDR1 and CDR2 from the germline V gene are SGHNT and YYREEE (reference sequence). The CDR3 has 14 residues. The sequence was obtained from an adult in good health and CMV-seronegative. Some clones in this sample may be carry-over from other donors' samples. This chain joins TRBV5-4 and TRBJ2-7; tentatively, D is TRBD1 (5 bases). What was sequenced was memory CD4+ T cells from blood. Written as DNA, the CDR3 is TGTGCCAGCAGCTTGATGCCAGGGCGGTACGAGCAGTACTTC. Residues: CASSLMPGRYEQYF.